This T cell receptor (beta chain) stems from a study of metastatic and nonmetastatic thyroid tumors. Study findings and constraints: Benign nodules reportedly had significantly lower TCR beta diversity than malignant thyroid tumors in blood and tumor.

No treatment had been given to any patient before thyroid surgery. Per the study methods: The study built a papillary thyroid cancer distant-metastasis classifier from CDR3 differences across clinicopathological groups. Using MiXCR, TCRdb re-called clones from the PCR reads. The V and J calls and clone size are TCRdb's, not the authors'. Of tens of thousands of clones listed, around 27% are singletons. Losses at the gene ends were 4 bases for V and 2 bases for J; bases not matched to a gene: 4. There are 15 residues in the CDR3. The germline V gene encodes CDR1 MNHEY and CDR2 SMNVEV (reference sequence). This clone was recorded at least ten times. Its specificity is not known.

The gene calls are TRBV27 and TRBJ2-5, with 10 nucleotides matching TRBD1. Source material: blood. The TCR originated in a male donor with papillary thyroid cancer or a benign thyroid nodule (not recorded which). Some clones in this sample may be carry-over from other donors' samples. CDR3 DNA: TGTGCCAGCAGTTCAGACAGGGGGCATCAAGAGACCCAGTACTTC. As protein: CASSSDRGHQETQYF.